The 2 T cell receptor beta chains listed next were all sequenced from one sample in a study of cytomegalovirus exposure and HLA in healthy donors. The PCR made use of 60 Vbeta and 13 Jbeta primers. Sequencing used immunoSEQ multiplex PCR; TCRdb keeps in-frame clones, though not all of them. Reported are under 200,000 clones; the ten largest clones contain roughly 6.7%. The sample comprised PBMCs. All receptors come from a man aged 30 to 39 in good health and CMV-seronegative.

The CDR3 sequence is CASSLGQGNEKLFF. For the CDR3, the DNA is TGTGCCAGCAGCTTGGGACAGGGGAATGAAAAACTGTTTTTT. The rearrangement links TRBV5-6 to TRBJ1-4, with 8 nucleotides matching TRBD1. The germline V gene encodes CDR1 SGHDT and CDR2 YYEEEE. V lost 0 bases, J lost 5 bases, and 0 bases stayed unmatched. The CDR3 totals 14 residues. The full variable domain, rest sourced from reference TRBV5-6 and TRBJ1-4, is DAGVTQSPTHLIKTRGQQVTLRCSPKSGHDTVSWYQQALGQGPQFIFQYYEEEERQRGNFPDRFSGHQFPNYSSELNVNALLLGDSALYLCASSLGQGNEKLFFGSGTQLSVL.

The chain carries TRBV4-1 and TRBJ2-1; TRBD1 is a possible D gene (6 bases). This CDR3 region has 15 residues. V lost 0 bases and J 6 bases, leaving 12 bases between the germline ends. The germline CDR1 and CDR2 sequences are MGHRA and YSYEKL. The CDR3 here is CASSQDRGKTNEQFF. The CDR3 DNA is TGCGCCAGCAGCCAAGATAGGGGGAAGACCAATGAGCAGTTCTTC.